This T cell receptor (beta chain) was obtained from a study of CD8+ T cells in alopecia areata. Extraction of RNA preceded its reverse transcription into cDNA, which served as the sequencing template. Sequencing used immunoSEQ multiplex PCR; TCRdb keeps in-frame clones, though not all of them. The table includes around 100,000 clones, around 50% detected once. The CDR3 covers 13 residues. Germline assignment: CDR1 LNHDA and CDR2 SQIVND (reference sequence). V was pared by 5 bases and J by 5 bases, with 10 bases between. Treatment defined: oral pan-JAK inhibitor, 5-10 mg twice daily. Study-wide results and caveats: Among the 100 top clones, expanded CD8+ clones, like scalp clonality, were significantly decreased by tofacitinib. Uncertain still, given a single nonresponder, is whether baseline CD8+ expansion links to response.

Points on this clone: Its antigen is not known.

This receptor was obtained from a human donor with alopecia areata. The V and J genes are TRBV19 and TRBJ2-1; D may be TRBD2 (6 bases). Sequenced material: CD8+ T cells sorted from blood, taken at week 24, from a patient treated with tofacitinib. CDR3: CASSLRGHNEQFF. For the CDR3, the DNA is TGTGCCAGTAGTCTGCGGGGCCACAATGAGCAGTTCTTC.